This T cell receptor beta chain derives from a study of CD8+CD57+ T cells in acquired aplastic anemia. Turning to the study itself: Across the sorted CD4+ and CD8+ cells, DNA amounts averaged roughly 3.5 ug. CD4+ reads averaged around 10 million in healthy donors. Study-wide findings and caveats: About 30 shared CD8+ CDR3s appeared highly expressed within patients' immunodominant clones. Patients showed no significant difference from controls in CD8+ Simpson's diversity.

Using genomic DNA as the template, TCR beta VDJ and CDR3 profiling was carried out. TCRdb redid the calling of the reads with MiXCR, one entry per CDR3 protein. The data contain about 220,000 distinct CDR3 sequences, about 37% of them singletons. This clonotype has a count of ten or more. Its antigen is not known. The TCR originated in a human donor in good health, serving as a control. Sequencing was carried out using sorted CD4+, CD8+, or CD8+CD57+ T cells (not recorded which) from PBMCs.

The CDR3 DNA follows: TGTGCCAGCAGCCAACAAACGCCCGGACCTACCTACGAGCAGTACTTC. This codes for CASSQQTPGPTYEQYF. The chain uses TRBV4-2 and TRBJ2-7; D is unresolved. CDR3 length: 16 amino acids. Germline values: CDR1 LGHNA, CDR2 YNFKEQ. V was trimmed by 2 bases and J by 2 bases, leaving 16 bases between them.